Described below is a single T cell receptor (beta chain) sequence and its context. What it binds is unknown. Blood sampling was done at baseline, cycle 4 day 1, and cycle 7 day 1. TCRdb's table, derived via immunoSEQ multiplex PCR, lists solely in-frame clones and lacks some. The sample includes tens of thousands of clones, 85% to 90% of them seen just once. The data are from a study of OX40 agonist ivuxolimab in advanced cancers. Study-level points and caveats: More expanded clones were found, on average, in CD8+ than in CD4+ T cells.

The input for sequencing was CD4+ or CD8+ T cells sorted from blood, taken in a trial of the OX40 agonist ivuxolimab. The sequence was obtained from an adult with an advanced solid tumor such as melanoma, head and neck, liver or kidney cancer.

The CDR3 spells CASSLDPISNTQYF. As DNA, the CDR3 is TGTGCCAGCAGCTTAGACCCTATTTCAAATACGCAGTATTTT. The genes are TRBV11-2 and TRBJ2-3; D ambiguous. The ends were cut back, 0 bases at V and 7 bases at J, with 11 bases in the middle. The CDR3 totals 14 residues. Per germline, CDR1 SGHAT and CDR2 FQNNGV.